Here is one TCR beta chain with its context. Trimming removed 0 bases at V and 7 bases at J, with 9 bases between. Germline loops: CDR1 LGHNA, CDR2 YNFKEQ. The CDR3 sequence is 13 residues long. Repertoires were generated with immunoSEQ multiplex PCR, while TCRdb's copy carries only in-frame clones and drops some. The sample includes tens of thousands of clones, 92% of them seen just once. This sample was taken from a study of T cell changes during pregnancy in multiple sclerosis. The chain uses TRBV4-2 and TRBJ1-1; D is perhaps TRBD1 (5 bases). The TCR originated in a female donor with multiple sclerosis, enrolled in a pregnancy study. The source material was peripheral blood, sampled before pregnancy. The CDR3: CASSQDWGGEAFF. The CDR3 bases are TGTGCCAGCAGCCAAGATTGGGGGGGTGAAGCTTTCTTT.